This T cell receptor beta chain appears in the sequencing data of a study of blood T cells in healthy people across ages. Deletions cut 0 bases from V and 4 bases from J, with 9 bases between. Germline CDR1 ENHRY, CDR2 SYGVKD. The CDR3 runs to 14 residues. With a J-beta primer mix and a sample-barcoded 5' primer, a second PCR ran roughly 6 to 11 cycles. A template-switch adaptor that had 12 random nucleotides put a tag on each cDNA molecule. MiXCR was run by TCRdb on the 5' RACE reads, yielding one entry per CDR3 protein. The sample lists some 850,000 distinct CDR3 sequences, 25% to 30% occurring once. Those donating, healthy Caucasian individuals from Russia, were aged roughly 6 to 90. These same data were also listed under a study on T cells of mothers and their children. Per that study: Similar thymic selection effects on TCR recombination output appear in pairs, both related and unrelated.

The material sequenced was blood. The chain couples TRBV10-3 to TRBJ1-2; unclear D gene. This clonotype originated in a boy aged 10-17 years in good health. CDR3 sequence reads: CAISESAESYGYTF. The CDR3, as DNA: TGTGCCATCAGTGAGTCAGCAGAAAGCTATGGCTACACCTTC.